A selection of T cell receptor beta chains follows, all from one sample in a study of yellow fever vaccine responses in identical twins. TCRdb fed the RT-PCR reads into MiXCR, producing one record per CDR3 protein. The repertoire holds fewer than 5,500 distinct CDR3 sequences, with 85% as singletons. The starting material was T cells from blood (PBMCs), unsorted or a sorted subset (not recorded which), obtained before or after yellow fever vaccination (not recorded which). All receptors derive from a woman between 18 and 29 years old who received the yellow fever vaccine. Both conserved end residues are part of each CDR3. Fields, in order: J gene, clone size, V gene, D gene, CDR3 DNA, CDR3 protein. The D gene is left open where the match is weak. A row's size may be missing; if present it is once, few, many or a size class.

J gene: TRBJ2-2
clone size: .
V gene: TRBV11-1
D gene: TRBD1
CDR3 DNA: TGTGCCAGCAGTCCGGGACAGGGAAAATATTCCGGGGAGCTGTTTTTT
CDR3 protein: CASSPGQGKYSGELFF

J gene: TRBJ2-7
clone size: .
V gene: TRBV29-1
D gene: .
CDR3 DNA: TGCAGCGTTGAAGATCTTGGACCACAGGTTTACTTC
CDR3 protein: CSVEDLGPQVYF

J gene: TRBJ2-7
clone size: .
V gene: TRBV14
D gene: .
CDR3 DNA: TGTGCCAGCAGCCAGTCACGGGACAAATCCTACGAGCAGTACTTC
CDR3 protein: CASSQSRDKSYEQYF

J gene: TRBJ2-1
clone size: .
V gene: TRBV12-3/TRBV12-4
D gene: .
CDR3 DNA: TGTGCCAGCAGTTTATCTGGGAACAATGAGCAGTTCTTC
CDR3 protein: CASSLSGNNEQFF

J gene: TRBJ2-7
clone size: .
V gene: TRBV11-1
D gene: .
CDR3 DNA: TGTGCCAGCAGCCTTCAGGGGTCCTCCTACGAGCAGTACTTC
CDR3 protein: CASSLQGSSYEQYF

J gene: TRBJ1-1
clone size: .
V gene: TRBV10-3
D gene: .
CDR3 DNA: TGTGCCATCAGATCCGGGGAGTTGAACACTGAAGCTTTCTTT
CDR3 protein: CAIRSGELNTEAFF

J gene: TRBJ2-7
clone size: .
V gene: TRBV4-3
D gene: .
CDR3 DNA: TGCGCCAGCAGCCAAGAGACTCTCTACGAGCAGTACTTC
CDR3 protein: CASSQETLYEQYF

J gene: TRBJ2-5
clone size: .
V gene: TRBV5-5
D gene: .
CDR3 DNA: TGTGCCAGCAGCTTGGGTTCTCTCCAAGAGACCCAGTACTTC
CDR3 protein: CASSLGSLQETQYF

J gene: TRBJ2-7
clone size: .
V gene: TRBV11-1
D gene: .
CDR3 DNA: TGTGCCAGCAGCCCGAAGGACTCCTACGAGCAGTACTTC
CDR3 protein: CASSPKDSYEQYF

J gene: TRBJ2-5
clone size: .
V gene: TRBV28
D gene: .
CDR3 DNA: TGTGCCAGCAGCACGAAGGAGACCCAGTACTTC
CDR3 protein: CASSTKETQYF

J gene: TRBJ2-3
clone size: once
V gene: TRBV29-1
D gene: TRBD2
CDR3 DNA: TGCAGCGGTAGCGGGAGGGCCCAAGATACGCAGTATTTT
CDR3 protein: CSGSGRAQDTQYF

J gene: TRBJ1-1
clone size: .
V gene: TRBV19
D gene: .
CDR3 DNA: TGTGCCAGTAGTATTCTGAACACTGAAGCTTTCTTT
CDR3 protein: CASSILNTEAFF

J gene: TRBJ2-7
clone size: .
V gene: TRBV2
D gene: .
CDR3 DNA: TGTGCCAGCAGTGAAGCGCGGAATAGCCTCTACTACGAGCAGTACTTC
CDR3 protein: CASSEARNSLYYEQYF

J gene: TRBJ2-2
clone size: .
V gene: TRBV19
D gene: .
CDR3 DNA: TGTGCCAGTAGTACGACAAGACACCCTGGCACCGGGGAGCTGTTTTTT
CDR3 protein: CASSTTRHPGTGELFF

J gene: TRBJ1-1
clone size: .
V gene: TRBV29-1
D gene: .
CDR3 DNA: TGCAGCGCGATTTGGGCAGGGGAAGCTTTCTTT
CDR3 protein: CSAIWAGEAFF

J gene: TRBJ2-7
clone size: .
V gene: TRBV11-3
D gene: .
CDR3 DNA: TGTGCCAGCAGCAAAAACCCGGACAGTTCCTACGAGCAGTACTTC
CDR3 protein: CASSKNPDSSYEQYF